A selection of T cell receptor beta chains follows, all from one sample in a study of blood T cell repertoires in COVID-19. TCRdb's copy holds only in-frame clones and misses some; the assay was immunoSEQ multiplex PCR. The sample has 250,000 to 300,000 clones; under 90% are singletons. The sequenced sample consisted of peripheral blood. These TCRs come from a man between 50 and 59 years old with acute or convalescent COVID-19. CDR3s include the opening cysteine and the closing phenylalanine or tryptophan. D genes are given only for firm matches. Size is stated for part of the rows, as once, few or many counts, or as a class when the clone is expanded.

j_call clone_size d_call v_call cdr3_nt cdr3_aa
TRBJ2-5 NA TRBD1 TRBV27 TGTGCCAGCAGTTTGGAGGCAGGGGGTTTCCAAGAGACCCAGTACTTC CASSLEAGGFQETQYF
TRBJ1-3 NA TRBD1 TRBV30 TGTGCCTGGAGTTCCGACAGGGGGGCTGGAAACACCATATATTTT CAWSSDRGAGNTIYF
TRBJ2-1 once TRBD2 TRBV19 TGTGCCAGTAGTATAGGGACTAGCGGGGGGGCTGGGAATGAGCAGTTCTTC CASSIGTSGGAGNEQFF
TRBJ1-6 NA NA TRBV2 TGTGCCAGCGGGACCGGGACAACAAATTCACCCCTCCACTTT CASGTGTTNSPLHF
TRBJ1-1 NA NA TRBV5-1 TGCGCCAGCAGACCTACAGGGAGCACTTTTGCTTTCTTT CASRPTGSTFAFF
TRBJ2-2 NA TRBD1 TRBV27 TGTGCCAGCAGCCGGGACAGGGGGGGTCCCGGGGAGCTGTTTTTT CASSRDRGGPGELFF
TRBJ1-4 NA TRBD1 TRBV29-1 TGCAGCGTTGAAGCCAGGGGGACTAATGAAAAACTGTTTTTT CSVEARGTNEKLFF
TRBJ2-1 once TRBD2 TRBV7-2 TGTGCCAGCAGCTCGGGACTAGCGGGGGCCTACAATGAGCAGTTCTTC CASSSGLAGAYNEQFF
TRBJ2-7 NA NA TRBV2 TGTGCCAGCAGTCGGACATCCGAGCAGTACTTC CASSRTSEQYF
TRBJ2-7 NA NA TRBV11-2 TGTGCCAGCAGCTCGCCCCGCAGAAGTAACTACGAGCAGTACTTC CASSSPRRSNYEQYF
TRBJ2-1 NA TRBD2 TRBV13 TGTGCCAGCAGCCTAGTATTAGCGGGGCGTCTCAGCTCCTACAATGAGCAGTTCTTC CASSLVLAGRLSSYNEQFF
TRBJ1-1 once TRBD1 TRBV3-1/TRBV3-2 TGTGCCAGCAGCCAGAGACAGGGGGCTTCGGGCACTGAAGCTTTCTTT CASSQRQGASGTEAFF
TRBJ2-7 NA NA TRBV7-9 TGTGCCAGCAGCTTACTAACGGGGATTCCCTACGAGCAGTACTTC CASSLLTGIPYEQYF
TRBJ1-1 NA NA TRBV19 TGTGCCAGTAGTATAGATCAACTCACTAGGATTTTTGGGGGCATGAACACTGAAGCTTTCTTT CASSIDQLTRIFGGMNTEAFF
TRBJ1-2 NA TRBD1 TRBV6-2/TRBV6-3 TGTGCCAGCAGCCCTAGGACAGGGGGTAGTCCTAACTATGGCTACACCTTC CASSPRTGGSPNYGYTF
TRBJ2-1 NA TRBD1 TRBV13 TGTGCCAGCAGTCGGGGACAGGTCTACAATGAGCAGTTCTTC CASSRGQVYNEQFF
TRBJ1-1 NA TRBD1 TRBV27 TGTGCCAGCAGTGGCGACAGGGGTGGGGCTTTCTTT CASSGDRGGAFF
TRBJ2-7 NA TRBD1 TRBV11-2 TGTGCCAGCAGCGGACAGGAGACCTACGAGCAGTACTTC CASSGQETYEQYF
TRBJ1-4 NA NA TRBV6-6 TGTGCCAGCAGTTCTCCCAGGGGAATCTTCGAAAAACTGTTTTTT CASSSPRGIFEKLFF
TRBJ2-1 NA TRBD2 TRBV10-1 TGCGCCAGCAGTGAGTCGGGGCGGGGGGAACAGTTCTTC CASSESGRGEQFF
TRBJ1-1 once TRBD1 TRBV5-1 TGCGCCAGCAGCCCTATGGGACAGTACACTGAAGCTTTCTTT CASSPMGQYTEAFF
TRBJ2-2 NA NA TRBV12-2 TGTGCAAGTCGCACCCTACAACTAGCGGGGGCCCGGAACACCGGGGAGCTGTTTTTT CASRTLQLAGARNTGELFF
TRBJ1-1 NA NA TRBV13 TGTGCCAGCAGCCTAACCGGGCAGCGGACCGCTTTCTTT CASSLTGQRTAFF
TRBJ1-2 NA NA TRBV6-2/TRBV6-3 TGTGCCAGCAGTTGGTCACAGGTCCCCAGGTCTGGCTACACCTTC CASSWSQVPRSGYTF
TRBJ1-4 NA NA TRBV6-1 TGTGCCAGCAGTGTCTCAGCTATTACAGCAACTAATGAAAAACTGTTTTTT CASSVSAITATNEKLFF
TRBJ1-5 NA TRBD1 TRBV5-1 TGCGCCAGCAGCTTGGGTGTCCCAGGGGGGTCTCAGCCCCAGCATTTT CASSLGVPGGSQPQHF
TRBJ2-7 NA TRBD1 TRBV12-5 TGTGCTAGTGCCGCACAGGGGTGGGCCTACGAGCAGTACTTC CASAAQGWAYEQYF
TRBJ2-1 NA NA TRBV30 TGTGCCTGGGTGGGTTTCCACCGCGGGGAGCAGTTCTTC CAWVGFHRGEQFF
TRBJ1-4 NA TRBD1 TRBV19 TGTGCCAGTAGTGACCGGGACAGGGTTAATGAAAAACTGTTTTTT CASSDRDRVNEKLFF
TRBJ2-1 few TRBD2 TRBV7-2 TGTGCCAGCAGCTTAGAGGGACTAGCGGGGGGCTCCTACAATGAGCAGTTCTTC CASSLEGLAGGSYNEQFF
TRBJ2-5 NA TRBD1 TRBV5-1 TGCGCCAGCAGCTCGGGACAGACTCAAGAGACCCAGTACTTC CASSSGQTQETQYF
TRBJ1-2 NA TRBD1 TRBV27 TGTGCCAGCAGACCGGGACAGGCAAGGACGGGCTATGGCTACACCTTC CASRPGQARTGYGYTF
TRBJ2-1 few NA TRBV2 TGTGCCAGCAGCGCCCGGACAGACCTCAATGAGCAGTTCTTC CASSARTDLNEQFF
TRBJ1-5 NA NA TRBV13 TGTGCCAGCAGGCTAGGGGATCAGCCCCAGCATTTT CASRLGDQPQHF
TRBJ2-1 NA TRBD1 TRBV18 TGTGCCAGCTCACCGGGACAGGGGCCCTACAATGAGCAGTTCTTC CASSPGQGPYNEQFF
TRBJ1-4 NA NA TRBV5-5 TGTGCCAGCAGCTTGGCCGCAGGTTCTGTTGAAAAACTGTTTTTT CASSLAAGSVEKLFF
TRBJ2-5 NA TRBD2 TRBV7-3 TGTGCCAGCAGTTTAACGTCCGGGGAGGGCAAGACCCAGTACTTC CASSLTSGEGKTQYF
TRBJ1-6 NA NA TRBV2 TGTGCCAGCTGGGGGGGGGTAGGATCACCCCTCCACTTT CASWGGVGSPLHF
TRBJ1-5 NA NA TRBV27 TGTGCCAGCAGTTCGGGAGGGGGGAATCAGCCCCAGCATTTT CASSSGGGNQPQHF
TRBJ1-5 NA NA TRBV6-1 TGTGCCAGCAGTGAAAGACAGATTCTCGATAGCAATCAGCCCCAGCATTTT CASSERQILDSNQPQHF
TRBJ2-5 NA NA TRBV6-5 TGTGCCAGCAGTTTACAGGGGACCCAGTACTTC CASSLQGTQYF
TRBJ1-2 NA NA TRBV11-2 TGTGCCAGCAGCTCCACCAGGGGTAACTATGGCTACACCTTC CASSSTRGNYGYTF
TRBJ2-5 NA TRBD2 TRBV4-1 TGCGCCAGCAGCCTCAGACTAGCGGGGGAAGAGACCCAGTACTTC CASSLRLAGEETQYF
TRBJ1-1 NA TRBD1 TRBV5-4 TGTGCCAGCAGCACGGGACAGGACACTGAAGCTTTCTTT CASSTGQDTEAFF
TRBJ1-2 NA NA TRBV6-6 TGTGCCAGCAGTTACCGGAGGACCTATGGCTACACCTTC CASSYRRTYGYTF
TRBJ2-5 NA NA TRBV14 TGTGCCAGCAGCCTTCGACTCTCTTCCCAAGAGACCCAGTACTTC CASSLRLSSQETQYF
TRBJ2-5 NA NA TRBV12-3/TRBV12-4 TGTGCCAGCAGCCAGGGATTCCAAGAGACCCAGTACTTC CASSQGFQETQYF
TRBJ2-7 NA NA TRBV6-1 TGTGCCAGCAGTGAAGCAGGGACACCATTCTCCTACGAGCAGTACTTC CASSEAGTPFSYEQYF
TRBJ1-4 NA NA TRBV27 TGTGCCAGCAGCAAGACACCTGCAACTAATGAAAAACTGTTTTTT CASSKTPATNEKLFF
TRBJ1-1 NA TRBD1 TRBV27 TGTGCCAGCAGTCGCAGGGGGATTAACACTGAAGCTTTCTTT CASSRRGINTEAFF
TRBJ2-7 once NA TRBV6-1 TGTGCCAGCAGTGAATGGAGGGGCTTGGCCTACGAGCAGTACTTC CASSEWRGLAYEQYF
TRBJ1-4 few NA TRBV18 TGTGCCAGCTCAACAAATGGGCAGTACGGTAATGAAAAACTGTTTTTT CASSTNGQYGNEKLFF
TRBJ1-3 NA NA TRBV7-8 TGTGCCAGCAGCTTAGGCCAGGGTGGCGGAAACACCATATATTTT CASSLGQGGGNTIYF
TRBJ2-3 NA NA TRBV7-9 TGTGCCAGCAGCTTTAATCTACCCACAGATACGCAGTATTTT CASSFNLPTDTQYF